Listed below are T cell receptor beta chains from one sample, sequenced in a study of identical twins. TCRdb re-called the 5' RACE reads with MiXCR, one entry per CDR3 protein. The table has under 900,000 distinct CDR3 sequences, about 20% seen once; the top ten hold about an eighth. The same sample was also studied in work on T cells expressing NK-cell markers.

The material sequenced was PBMCs. The source of these receptors is a woman between 18 and 30 years old in good health. Both conserved end residues are part of each CDR3. The D gene is left open where the match is weak. Size is omitted from some rows. Given values are once, few, many or a class for expanded clones.

CASSPTSGPYNEQFF | TGTGCCAGCAGTCCCACTAGCGGACCCTACAATGAGCAGTTCTTC | . | TRBJ2-1 | TRBD2 | TRBV12-3/TRBV12-4
CASSGESMNTEAFF | TGTGCCAGCAGCGGGGAGTCTATGAACACTGAAGCTTTCTTT | . | TRBJ1-1 | . | TRBV9
CASSSSRGNNSPLHF | TGTGCCAGCAGCTCAAGTAGGGGGAATAATTCACCCCTCCACTTT | . | TRBJ1-6 | . | TRBV7-9
CASSQDLTREQYF | TGTGCCAGCAGCCAAGATTTGACACGCGAGCAGTACTTC | . | TRBJ2-7 | . | TRBV3-1
CASSFRLAGVPEQYF | TGTGCCAGCAGCTTCAGACTAGCGGGGGTTCCCGAGCAGTACTTC | . | TRBJ2-7 | TRBD2 | TRBV7-2
CASSLVPGQRGAPYEQFF | TGTGCCAGCAGCTTAGTGCCGGGGCAGCGGGGGGCCCCTTATGAGCAGTTCTTC | few | TRBJ2-1 | TRBD2 | TRBV11-1
CASSLEADVGEQYF | TGTGCCAGCAGCTTGGAGGCGGACGTCGGCGAGCAGTACTTC | few | TRBJ2-7 | . | TRBV11-2
CATSRDRTGPSANEKLFF | TGTGCCACCAGCAGAGATCGGACAGGCCCCTCGGCTAATGAAAAACTGTTTTTT | few | TRBJ1-4 | TRBD1 | TRBV15
CASSPPGGSTQYF | TGTGCCAGCTCACCCCCAGGGGGGTCGACCCAGTACTTC | once | TRBJ2-5 | . | TRBV18
CASSGVPGQMQFF | TGTGCCAGCAGCGGAGTACCGGGACAGATGCAGTTCTTC | . | TRBJ2-1 | TRBD1 | TRBV9
CASSLNSRGSSLFGYTF | TGTGCCAGCAGCTTAAATAGCCGCGGCAGCTCCCTATTTGGCTACACCTTC | few | TRBJ1-2 | . | TRBV7-2
CSANDDYNEQFF | TGCAGTGCTAACGATGACTACAATGAGCAGTTCTTC | . | TRBJ2-1 | . | TRBV20-1
CATSFTGGQHNEQFF | TGTGCCACCAGTTTTACAGGGGGGCAGCACAATGAGCAGTTCTTC | . | TRBJ2-1 | TRBD1 | TRBV24-1
CASTPTGGSDEQFF | TGCGCCAGCACCCCAACGGGAGGCTCCGATGAGCAGTTCTTC | . | TRBJ2-1 | TRBD2 | TRBV5-1
CASSKLAGFTDTQYF | TGTGCCAGCAGCAAACTAGCGGGATTCACAGATACGCAGTATTTT | few | TRBJ2-3 | TRBD2 | TRBV7-2
CASSKDETRLNEQFF | TGTGCCAGCAGCAAAGATGAGACTAGGCTCAATGAGCAGTTCTTC | few | TRBJ2-1 | . | TRBV21-1
CSVEDLAGELFF | TGCAGCGTTGAAGATCTGGCCGGGGAGCTGTTTTTT | . | TRBJ2-2 | . | TRBV29-1
CSVESSGRASTDTQYF | TGCAGCGTTGAAAGTAGCGGGAGGGCCAGCACAGATACGCAGTATTTT | . | TRBJ2-3 | TRBD2 | TRBV29-1
CASSAGQGTVEQFF | TGCGCCAGCAGCGCGGGACAGGGAACTGTTGAGCAGTTCTTC | few | TRBJ2-1 | TRBD1 | TRBV5-1
CASSVGSGMTQETQYF | TGTGCCAGCAGCGTAGGAAGCGGGATGACCCAAGAGACCCAGTACTTC | many | TRBJ2-5 | TRBD2 | TRBV9
CSARQGNGKNIQYF | TGCAGTGCTAGACAGGGGAACGGCAAAAACATTCAGTACTTC | few | TRBJ2-4 | . | TRBV20-1
CASSSPLVAGTVQYF | TGTGCCAGCAGCTCTCCCCTAGTGGCTGGTACAGTGCAGTACTTC | few | TRBJ2-7 | . | TRBV7-2
CASSFVTHEQYF | TGTGCCAGCAGTTTTGTGACCCACGAGCAGTACTTC | . | TRBJ2-7 | . | TRBV12-3/TRBV12-4
CASSGRGQRGVRVYNEQFF | TGTGCCAGCAGCGGTAGGGGTCAGCGGGGTGTCAGGGTCTACAATGAGCAGTTCTTC | . | TRBJ2-1 | TRBD2 | TRBV11-2
CSCRGSTDTQYF | TGCAGCTGCCGCGGAAGCACAGATACGCAGTATTTT | few | TRBJ2-3 | . | TRBV29-1
CSVEIPGPFSYNEQFF | TGCAGCGTTGAGATTCCAGGACCGTTCTCCTACAATGAGCAGTTCTTC | . | TRBJ2-1 | . | TRBV29-1
CSARATSSEQYF | TGCAGTGCTAGAGCCACTAGCTCCGAGCAGTACTTC | . | TRBJ2-7 | . | TRBV20-1
CASSDATGGTYEQYF | TGTGCCAGCAGCGACGCGACAGGGGGGACCTACGAGCAGTACTTC | few | TRBJ2-7 | TRBD1 | TRBV5-6
CASSVDSPSYEQYF | TGCGCCAGCAGCGTGGACAGCCCCTCCTACGAGCAGTACTTC | . | TRBJ2-7 | . | TRBV5-1
CASSFGQGNTNEQFF | TGCGCCAGCAGCTTCGGACAGGGAAACACGAATGAGCAGTTCTTC | . | TRBJ2-1 | TRBD1 | TRBV5-1
CASSPQRGMTDTQYF | TGTGCCAGCAGCCCCCAGCGGGGAATGACAGATACGCAGTATTTT | few | TRBJ2-3 | TRBD2 | TRBV7-4
CAISAFDYNEQFF | TGTGCCATCAGTGCGTTTGACTACAATGAGCAGTTCTTC | . | TRBJ2-1 | . | TRBV10-3
CASRHPEGEEGNTQYF | TGTGCCAGCAGACACCCCGAGGGGGAGGAAGGGAATACGCAGTATTTT | . | TRBJ2-3 | . | TRBV12-3/TRBV12-4
CASSQDSGQEQETQYF | TGTGCCAGCAGCCAAGATTCGGGACAGGAGCAAGAGACCCAGTACTTC | . | TRBJ2-5 | TRBD1 | TRBV3-1
CASSRRTSGGTTGELFF | TGTGCCAGCAGCCGAAGGACTAGCGGGGGGACAACCGGGGAGCTGTTTTTT | few | TRBJ2-2 | TRBD2 | TRBV3-1
CASSLEGQGRGGYTF | TGCGCCAGCAGCTTGGAGGGACAGGGAAGAGGGGGCTACACCTTC | many | TRBJ1-2 | TRBD1 | TRBV5-1
CSPVRYNEQFF | TGCAGTCCGGTTCGCTACAATGAGCAGTTCTTC | . | TRBJ2-1 | . | TRBV20-1
CASTGRLGARANTGELFF | TGTGCCAGCACGGGAAGGCTAGGGGCCAGGGCGAACACCGGGGAGCTGTTTTTT | . | TRBJ2-2 | . | TRBV6-1
CASSWMGEQYF | TGTGCCAGCAGCTGGATGGGGGAGCAGTACTTC | few | TRBJ2-7 | . | TRBV5-5
CSVMMRDSSYEQYF | TGCAGCGTTATGATGAGGGACAGCTCCTACGAGCAGTACTTC | few | TRBJ2-7 | TRBD1 | TRBV29-1
CSGKRGGQEDGYTF | TGCAGCGGTAAAAGAGGGGGACAGGAGGATGGCTACACCTTC | . | TRBJ1-2 | TRBD1 | TRBV20-1
CASSFSARGGEQYF | TGTGCCAGCAGCTTCAGTGCCCGGGGGGGCGAGCAGTACTTC | . | TRBJ2-7 | TRBD2 | TRBV7-7
CASSQEGAGVVGETQYF | TGCGCCAGCAGCCAAGAAGGTGCGGGAGTAGTAGGAGAGACCCAGTACTTC | few | TRBJ2-5 | TRBD2 | TRBV4-3
CASSLGTVPGEQYF | TGCGCCAGCAGCCTGGGGACAGTCCCGGGCGAGCAGTACTTC | . | TRBJ2-7 | TRBD1 | TRBV5-1
CASGGLAEDTDTQYF | TGTGCCAGCGGAGGACTAGCGGAGGACACAGATACGCAGTATTTT | . | TRBJ2-3 | TRBD2 | TRBV12-3/TRBV12-4
CASRPLAGVTDTQYF | TGTGCCAGCAGACCCCTAGCGGGGGTCACAGATACGCAGTATTTT | few | TRBJ2-3 | TRBD2 | TRBV6-2/TRBV6-3
CASSPRGSGGGGPRTDTQYF | TGTGCCAGCAGCCCCAGGGGTAGCGGGGGAGGGGGGCCCCGCACAGATACGCAGTATTTT | few | TRBJ2-3 | TRBD2 | TRBV6-2/TRBV6-3
CASSLGGQGLRDTQYF | TGTGCCAGCAGCTTAGGCGGACAAGGATTGAGGGATACGCAGTATTTT | once | TRBJ2-3 | . | TRBV11-3
CASSFQRGEGETQYF | TGTGCCAGCAGCTTTCAGCGGGGGGAAGGAGAGACCCAGTACTTC | few | TRBJ2-5 | TRBD2 | TRBV7-2
CSARGETGAYEQYF | TGCAGTGCTAGAGGCGAGACAGGGGCATACGAGCAGTACTTC | . | TRBJ2-7 | TRBD1 | TRBV20-1
CASRREDEQFF | TGTGCCAGCAGACGAGAGGATGAGCAGTTCTTC | . | TRBJ2-1 | . | TRBV5-6
CASSNRDGNSPLHF | TGTGCCAGCAGCAACAGGGATGGGAATTCACCCCTCCACTTT | many | TRBJ1-6 | . | TRBV7-2
CASTGIDGYTF | TGTGCCAGCACCGGGATCGATGGCTACACCTTC | once | TRBJ1-2 | . | TRBV6-5
CASSFQTDEQFF | TGCGCCAGCAGCTTCCAGACCGATGAGCAGTTCTTC | . | TRBJ2-1 | . | TRBV5-1
CASSFSGSEKLFF | TGTGCCAGCAGCTTTTCAGGGAGTGAAAAACTGTTTTTT | few | TRBJ1-4 | . | TRBV7-2
CSARHRSPSEQFF | TGCAGTGCTAGACACAGGTCTCCCAGTGAGCAGTTCTTC | . | TRBJ2-1 | . | TRBV20-1
CSARYSSNEQFF | TGCAGTGCTAGGTACAGTTCCAATGAGCAGTTCTTC | few | TRBJ2-1 | . | TRBV20-1
CASSVGPSGAYEQYF | TGTGCCAGCAGCGTAGGTCCTAGCGGCGCCTACGAGCAGTACTTC | . | TRBJ2-7 | TRBD2 | TRBV9
CASSQGLVGGTGTRTKTQYF | TGTGCCAGCAGCCAAGGTCTCGTGGGTGGTACCGGGACTAGAACGAAGACCCAGTACTTC | once | TRBJ2-5 | TRBD2 | TRBV3-1